Listed here are 29 T cell receptor beta chains from one sample, sequenced in a study of early T cells in non-severe SARS-CoV-2 infection. TCRdb itself ran the 5' RACE reads through MiXCR, one entry per CDR3 protein. The sample shows 64,000 or so distinct CDR3 sequences, 10% to 15% of them seen only once. The sample taken for sequencing was whole blood. The source is an adult who was a healthcare worker with PCR-confirmed SARS-CoV-2 infection or an uninfected control (not recorded which).

The table lists this clonotype with many counts. V and J are TRBV7-9 and TRBJ1-6; D call uncertain. Germline CDR1 SEHNR, CDR2 FQNEAQ (reference sequence). Trimming cost V 3 bases and J 9 bases, with 15 bases left between them. The CDR3 sequence is 15 residues long. The DNA of the CDR3 is TGTGCCAGCAGCTTCACCAATGTGGGGATTTCACCCCTCCACTTT. This codes for CASSFTNVGISPLHF.

The V gene is TRBV4-1, the J gene TRBJ1-1, with 7 bases lining up with TRBD1. This CDR3 has 17 amino acids. V dropped 5 bases and J dropped 1; count of bases not matched to a gene: 13. Germline assignment: CDR1 MGHRA and CDR2 YSYEKL. The CDR3, as DNA: TGCGCCAGCAGCAACCTACAGGGGAGGGAAAAGAACACTGAAGCTTTCTTT. It translates to CASSNLQGREKNTEAFF.

The V gene is TRBV7-2, the J gene TRBJ2-7, with D unresolved. The CDR3 totals 11 residues. Germline CDR1 and CDR2: SGHTA and FQGNSA. V was pared by 6 bases and J by 2 bases, with 5 bases between. This CDR3 is CASSSTYEQYF. In DNA form, the CDR3 reads TGTGCCAGCAGTTCCACCTACGAGCAGTACTTC.

This chain connects TRBV7-9 to TRBJ2-7; TRBD1 agrees at 11 bases. V was clipped by 3 bases and J by 5 bases; unmatched bases: 6. CDR3 length: 15 residues. The V gene's germline CDR1 is SEHNR and CDR2 FQNEAQ (reference sequence). As DNA, the CDR3 is TGTGCCAGCAGCTTCCCGGGACAGGGGGACGACGAGCAGTACTTC. It translates to CASSFPGQGDDEQYF.

The V gene is TRBV7-8, the J gene TRBJ1-4, with TRBD1 matching 7 bases. V dropped 5 bases and J dropped 5; count of bases not matched to a gene: 5. From germline, CDR1 is SGHVS and CDR2 FQNEAQ. CDR3 length: 14 residues. CDR3 in amino acids: CASSHRGYNEKLFF. The CDR3 DNA sequence: TGTGCCAGCAGCCACAGGGGATACAATGAAAAACTGTTTTTT.

This clonotype was seen repeatedly, ten times or more. This sequence joins TRBV6-6 and TRBJ2-2, with D possibly matching TRBD1 (5 bases). This CDR3 is built from 14 residues. Per the germline V gene, CDR1 is MNHNY and CDR2 is SVGAGI (reference sequence). V was cut by 0 bases and J by 3 bases, with 5 bases left in between. The CDR3 coding sequence is TGTGCCAGCAGTTACTCGGGGCACACCGGGGAGCTGTTTTTT. The encoded protein is CASSYSGHTGELFF.

The gene calls are TRBV7-6 and TRBJ2-2; D not resolved. The CDR3 is 14 residues long. CDR1 is SGHVS, CDR2 FNYEAQ, per germline. Between the trimmed V and J ends, which lost 5 bases and 1 base, there was a span of 8 bases. CDR3 bases: TGTGCCAGCAGCCCCCCCATGAACACCGGGGAGCTGTTTTTT. Residues: CASSPPMNTGELFF.

The chain recombines TRBV20-1 with TRBJ2-5; 9 positions agree with TRBD2. Germline CDR1 DFQATT, CDR2 SNEGSKA (reference sequence). The CDR3 extends over 19 amino acids. V dropped 1 base and J dropped 9; count of bases not matched to a gene: 24. This CDR3 reads CSARVRSAVLAGGTGAQYF. CDR3 nucleotide sequence: TGCAGTGCTAGAGTGAGGAGTGCAGTACTAGCGGGTGGAACAGGTGCCCAGTACTTC.

J is TRBJ1-1 and V is TRBV5-1, with D perhaps TRBD1 (5 bases). The CDR3 has 15 amino acids. Germline V gene lookup returns CDR1 SGHRS and CDR2 YFSETQ. The ends were cut back, 4 bases at V and 4 bases at J, with 17 bases in the middle. CDR3 in DNA: TGCGCCAGCAGCCCGGAGGACGGGAGGGGCACTGAAGCTTTCTTT. This sequence encodes CASSPEDGRGTEAFF.

This clonotype was counted only a few times. The CDR3 loop is CASSLAGRSGNTIYF. The CDR3 DNA follows: TGTGCCAGCAGCTTAGCGGGCCGCTCTGGAAACACCATATATTTT. The rearrangement uses TRBV7-2 and TRBJ1-3; D is unclear. Trimming removed 0 bases at V and 0 bases at J, with 6 bases between. Germline loops: CDR1 SGHTA, CDR2 FQGNSA. The length of the CDR3 is 15 residues.

The genes are TRBV10-1 and TRBJ2-1, with no clear D. V lost 2 bases, J lost 10 bases, and 6 bases lay in between. This CDR3 is built from 11 residues. Germline values: CDR1 WNHNN, CDR2 SYGVQD (reference sequence). The CDR3 DNA reads TGCGCCAGCAGTGAGGTCCCCGAGCAGTTCTTC. It yields the protein CASSEVPEQFF.

This clonotype showed up many times. The V gene is TRBV6-5, the J gene TRBJ1-2; D uncertain. The CDR3 consists of 15 residues. V lost 2 bases and J 1 base, leaving 11 bases between the germline ends. Germline V gene sequence: CDR1 MNHEY, CDR2 SVGAGI. For the CDR3, the DNA is TGTGCCAGCAGTTACGGGCGGGGAGATAACTATGGCTACACCTTC. Residues: CASSYGRGDNYGYTF.

This clonotype came up a few times. CDR3 sequence reads: CASSLGTGGNQPQHF. The CDR3 DNA is TGTGCCAGCAGCTTAGGGACAGGGGGCAATCAGCCCCAGCATTTT. The gene calls are TRBV7-9 and TRBJ1-5, with 9 bases that match TRBD1. CDR3 size: 15 residues. The V gene end was trimmed by 1 base and the J gene end by 2 bases; junction bases not matched to a gene: 0. Germline CDR1 is SEHNR and CDR2 is FQNEAQ (reference sequence).

This clonotype occurred a few times. The V gene is TRBV20-1, the J gene TRBJ2-3, with D perhaps TRBD2 (5 bases). This CDR3 has 11 amino acids. V was trimmed by 6 bases and J by 4 bases, leaving 8 bases between them. Germline assignment: CDR1 DFQATT and CDR2 SNEGSKA (reference sequence). CDR3: CSAVLADTQYF. The CDR3 bases are TGCAGTGCGGTACTAGCAGATACGCAGTATTTT.

This clonotype was found many times. The chain uses TRBV6-5 and TRBJ2-7; D call uncertain. Germline V lookup: CDR1 MNHEY, CDR2 SVGAGI. The CDR3 covers 14 residues. V shed 2 bases and J shed 0 bases, with 8 bases lying between them. CDR3 in DNA: TGTGCCAGCAGTTACAAGGGATCCTCCTACGAGCAGTACTTC. Amino acid sequence: CASSYKGSSYEQYF.

The table lists this clonotype with a few counts. The V call is TRBV25-1, the J call TRBJ2-7, with a tentative D call TRBD2 (5 bases). In germline, CDR1 is MGHDK, CDR2 SYGVNS. CDR3 length: 12 residues. Deletions cut 8 bases from V and 7 bases from J, with 15 bases between. This CDR3 is CASWEVGAEQYF. In nucleotides, the CDR3 is TGTGCCAGCTGGGAAGTGGGAGCTGAGCAGTACTTC.

This clonotype was picked up a small number of times. The chain combines TRBV5-1 with TRBJ2-7; 12 nucleotides align to TRBD1. CDR3 size: 15 residues. Germline-derived CDR1 and CDR2 are SGHRS and YFSETQ. Trimming at V came to 3 bases and at J to 9 bases, leaving 10 bases not matched to a gene. CDR3 nucleotide sequence: TGCGCCAGCAGCTGGTTGGGACAGGGGGCGCGGGTGCAGTACTTC. Translated, it gives CASSWLGQGARVQYF.

A few counts support this clonotype. V gene TRBV5-1 combines with J gene TRBJ2-1; 10 bases are shared with TRBD2. The germline gives CDR1 SGHRS, CDR2 YFSETQ. This CDR3 comprises 14 residues. J gave up 6 bases and V 3 bases, and 3 bases lay outside the gene matches. The CDR3 sequence: CASSWRTSGNEQFF. The CDR3 region has the DNA TGCGCCAGCAGCTGGCGGACTAGCGGCAATGAGCAGTTCTTC.

This clonotype was seen repeatedly, ten times or more. The chain employs TRBV5-1 and TRBJ2-4; 7 bases map to TRBD1. The ends lost 1 base at V and 5 bases at J; junction bases unmatched: 12. In germline, CDR1 is SGHRS, CDR2 YFSETQ. This CDR3 region has 17 residues. The CDR3 region has the DNA TGCGCCAGCAGCTTGTACCTCCGAGGGGGCGCGGAAAACATTCAGTACTTC. Protein product: CASSLYLRGGAENIQYF. The entire variable domain, with the rest obtained from reference TRBV5-1 and TRBJ2-4, is as follows: KAGVTQTPRYLIKTRGQQVTLSCSPISGHRSVSWYQQTPGQGLQFLFEYFSETQRNKGNFPGRFSGRQFSNSRSEMNVSTLELGDSALYLCASSLYLRGGAENIQYFGAGTRLSVL.

This clonotype turned up a few times. The chain employs TRBV7-9 and TRBJ2-7; D gene unclear. Germline V gene sequence: CDR1 SEHNR, CDR2 FQNEAQ (reference sequence). The CDR3 runs 13 residues. Trimming removed 5 bases from V and 0 bases from J, with 8 bases in between. The CDR3 sequence: CASSPRSSYEQYF. In DNA form, the CDR3 reads TGTGCCAGCAGCCCCAGGAGCTCCTACGAGCAGTACTTC. Based on the CDR3 plus reference TRBV7-9 and TRBJ2-7, the full variable domain is DTGVSQNPRHKITKRGQNVTFRCDPISEHNRLYWYRQTLGQGPEFLTYFQNEAQLEKSRLLSDRFSAERPKGSFSTLEIQRTEQGDSAMYLCASSPRSSYEQYFGPGTRLTVT.

This clonotype was counted between two and nine times. This chain uses TRBV6-5 with TRBJ2-1, with TRBD1 matching 9 bases. The CDR3 runs to 16 residues. The germline gives CDR1 MNHEY, CDR2 SVGAGI. The V gene end was trimmed by 0 bases and the J gene end by 6 bases; junction bases not matched to a gene: 6. This CDR3 reads CASSYSAGTGINEQFF. The CDR3 coding sequence is TGTGCCAGCAGTTACTCAGCCGGGACAGGGATCAATGAGCAGTTCTTC.

V and J are TRBV4-1 and TRBJ2-2; D possibly corresponds to TRBD1 (6 bases). Germline V gives CDR1 MGHRA, CDR2 YSYEKL. V dropped 5 bases and J dropped 0 bases, with 10 bases sitting between them. The CDR3 is made up of 15 amino acids. CDR3 coding DNA: TGCGCCAGCAGCACTAGGACAGCGAACACCGGGGAGCTGTTTTTT. Translating it yields CASSTRTANTGELFF.

The chain couples TRBV7-2 to TRBJ2-3; 8 bases match TRBD2. V trimming: 5 bases; J trimming: 14 bases; junction bases outside the gene matches: 9. Per the germline V gene, CDR1 is SGHTA and CDR2 is FQGNSA. The CDR3 has 12 amino acids. CDR3 coding DNA: TGTGCCAGCAGCCCCCCCTCGCGGGGGGTGTATTTT. Translating gives CASSPPSRGVYF.

The rearrangement joins TRBV4-3 to TRBJ2-7; D may correspond to TRBD1 or TRBD2 (6 bases each). This CDR3 is built from 15 residues. The germline V gene encodes CDR1 LGHNA and CDR2 YSLEER. The V end was cut by 0 bases, the J end by 2 bases, with 11 bases between. CDR3 residues: CASSQDLGGPYEQYF. The CDR3 region has the DNA TGCGCCAGCAGCCAAGATCTTGGGGGGCCCTACGAGCAGTACTTC.

The gene calls are TRBV9 and TRBJ2-7; 8 bases are shared with TRBD1. CDR1 and CDR2 from the germline V gene are SGDLS and YYNGEE. V dropped 0 bases and J dropped 1; count of bases not matched to a gene: 3. This CDR3 comprises 15 residues. The CDR3 loop reads CASSVETGASYEQYF. The CDR3 DNA reads TGTGCCAGCAGCGTAGAGACAGGGGCGTCCTACGAGCAGTACTTC.

The gene calls are TRBV7-9 and TRBJ2-2; D might be TRBD1 (6 bases). The CDR3 spans 13 residues. Germline assignment: CDR1 SEHNR and CDR2 FQNEAQ (reference sequence). V gave up 4 bases and J gave up 5 bases, with 8 bases separating them. The DNA of the CDR3 is TGTGCCAGCAGCTACAGGGATACCGGGGAGCTGTTTTTT. Translated, it gives CASSYRDTGELFF. The full variable domain, its missing parts supplied by reference TRBV7-9 and TRBJ2-2, is DTGVSQNPRHKITKRGQNVTFRCDPISEHNRLYWYRQTLGQGPEFLTYFQNEAQLEKSRLLSDRFSAERPKGSFSTLEIQRTEQGDSAMYLCASSYRDTGELFFGEGSRLTVL.

This clonotype was observed a few times. The chain couples TRBV20-1 to TRBJ2-1; 12 nucleotides match TRBD2. Germline-derived CDR1 and CDR2 are DFQATT and SNEGSKA (reference sequence). The trim removed 3 bases at V and 3 bases at J, leaving 18 bases unmatched. The CDR3 is 20 residues long. This CDR3 is CSASPATSGGPSENYNEQFF. CDR3 bases: TGCAGTGCTAGCCCGGCAACTAGCGGGGGGCCGAGCGAGAACTACAATGAGCAGTTCTTC.

This clonotype occurred a few times. This chain joins TRBV19 and TRBJ1-1, with D unresolved. The germline V gene encodes CDR1 LNHDA and CDR2 SQIVND (reference sequence). CDR3 length: 14 amino acids. Trimming left V 4 bases short and J 1 base short, with 10 bases between. The CDR3 nucleotides read TGTGCCAGTAGTAAGCACGTACGGAACACTGAAGCTTTCTTT. This codes for CASSKHVRNTEAFF.

This clonotype occurred many times. J is TRBJ2-2 and V is TRBV25-1, with TRBD1 matching 9 bases. The J segment lost 1 base and the V segment lost 6 bases, leaving 6 bases of the junction unmatched. CDR3 size: 16 residues. Germline assignment: CDR1 MGHDK and CDR2 SYGVNS. Here the CDR3 DNA reads TGTGCCAGCAGCACGCCGGGACAGGGGAACACCGGGGAGCTGTTTTTT. Amino acid sequence: CASSTPGQGNTGELFF. The full variable domain, completed using reference TRBV25-1 and TRBJ2-2, is EADIYQTPRYLVIGTGKKITLECSQTMGHDKMYWYQQDPGMELHLIHYSYGVNSTEKGDLSSESTVSRIRTEHFPLTLESARPSHTSQYLCASSTPGQGNTGELFFGEGSRLTVL.